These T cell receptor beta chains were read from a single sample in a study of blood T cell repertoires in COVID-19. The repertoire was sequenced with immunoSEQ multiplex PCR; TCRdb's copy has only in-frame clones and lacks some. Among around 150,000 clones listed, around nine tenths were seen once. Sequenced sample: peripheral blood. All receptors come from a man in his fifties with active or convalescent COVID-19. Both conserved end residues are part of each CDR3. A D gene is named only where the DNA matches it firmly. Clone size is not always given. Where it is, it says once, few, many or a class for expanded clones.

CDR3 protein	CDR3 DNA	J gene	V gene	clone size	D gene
CASRPAGTGNNEQFF	TGTGCCAGCAGGCCCGCCGGGACAGGGAACAATGAGCAGTTCTTC	TRBJ2-1	TRBV9	.	TRBD1
CASSIRSRWNEQYF	TGTGCCAGTAGTATTCGGTCGAGGTGGAACGAGCAGTACTTC	TRBJ2-7	TRBV19	.	.
CASSSLFPGTEAFF	TGTGCCAGCAGTTCTCTATTCCCTGGTACTGAAGCTTTCTTT	TRBJ1-1	TRBV6-2/TRBV6-3	.	.
CASSFRQKNEKLFF	TGTGCCAGCAGTTTTAGACAGAAGAATGAAAAACTGTTTTTT	TRBJ1-4	TRBV28	.	.
CASSSRGQGGQETQYF	TGTGCCAGCAGCTCTAGGGGACAGGGGGGACAAGAGACCCAGTACTTC	TRBJ2-5	TRBV7-9	.	TRBD1
CASQLVASGADTQYF	TGCGCCAGCCAGCTTGTGGCTAGCGGGGCAGATACGCAGTATTTT	TRBJ2-3	TRBV5-1	.	TRBD2
CASSASRATNEKLFF	TGTGCCAGCTCAGCGTCGCGTGCAACTAATGAAAAACTGTTTTTT	TRBJ1-4	TRBV18	.	.
CASSHGTGGQYSNQPQHF	TGCGCCAGCAGCCACGGAACAGGGGGTCAATATAGCAATCAGCCCCAGCATTTT	TRBJ1-5	TRBV4-1	.	TRBD1
CASSPPQGRNSPLHF	TGTGCCAGCTCACCACCACAGGGTCGGAATTCACCCCTCCACTTT	TRBJ1-6	TRBV18	.	.
CASSRRGQGVTEAFF	TGTGCCAGTAGTAGGCGGGGGCAGGGAGTTACTGAAGCTTTCTTT	TRBJ1-1	TRBV19	once	.
CASRLSSNEKLFF	TGCGCCAGCAGACTGTCATCTAATGAAAAACTGTTTTTT	TRBJ1-4	TRBV5-1	.	.
CASSNGVSYEQYF	TGTGCCAGCAGCAACGGAGTTAGTTACGAGCAGTACTTC	TRBJ2-7	TRBV7-8	few	.